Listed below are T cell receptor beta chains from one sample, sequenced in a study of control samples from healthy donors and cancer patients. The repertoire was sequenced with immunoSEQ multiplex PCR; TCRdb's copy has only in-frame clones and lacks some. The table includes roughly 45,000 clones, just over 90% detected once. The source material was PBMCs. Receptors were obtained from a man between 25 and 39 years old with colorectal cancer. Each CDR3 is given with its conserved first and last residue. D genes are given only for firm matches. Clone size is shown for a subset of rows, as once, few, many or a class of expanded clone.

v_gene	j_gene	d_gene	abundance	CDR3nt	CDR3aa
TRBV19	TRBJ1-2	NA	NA	TGTGCCAGTAGTATCGGGCGGCTCTATGGCTACACCTTC	CASSIGRLYGYTF
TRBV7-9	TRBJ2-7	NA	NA	TGTGCCAGCAGCTTAGCGTGGGCCTCCCTACGCGAGCAGTACTTC	CASSLAWASLREQYF
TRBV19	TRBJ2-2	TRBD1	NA	TGTGCCAGTAGTTTAAGATCGGGACAGGTGTTGGGTACCGGGGAGCTGTTTTTT	CASSLRSGQVLGTGELFF
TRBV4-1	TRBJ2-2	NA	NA	TGCGCCAGCAGCCAATCTCTCAGGGAGGTGTCCACCGGGGAGCTGTTTTTT	CASSQSLREVSTGELFF
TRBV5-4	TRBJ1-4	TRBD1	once	TGTGCCAGCAGCTTGGAGCCCACGGGACAGTCTAATGAAAAACTGTTTTTT	CASSLEPTGQSNEKLFF
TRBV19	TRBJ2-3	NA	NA	TGTGCCAGTAGTATAGGACCCCTCAGGACGGTAACAGATACGCAGTATTTT	CASSIGPLRTVTDTQYF
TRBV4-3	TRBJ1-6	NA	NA	TGCGCCAGCAGCCGTGTACGATTGCATAATTCACCCCTCCACTTT	CASSRVRLHNSPLHF
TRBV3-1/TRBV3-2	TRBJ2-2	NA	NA	TGTGCCAGCAGCCAAGAGGACGGACCCGCGAACACCGGGGAGCTGTTTTTT	CASSQEDGPANTGELFF
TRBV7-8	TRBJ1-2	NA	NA	TGTGCCAGCAGCCAATTGAACTATGGCTACACCTTC	CASSQLNYGYTF
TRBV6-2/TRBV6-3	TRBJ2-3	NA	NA	TGTGCCAGCAGTTACGCGGGTACCTCCACAGATACGCAGTATTTT	CASSYAGTSTDTQYF
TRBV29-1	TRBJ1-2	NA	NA	TGCAGCGTGGGCGACAGCGGATATGGCTACACCTTC	CSVGDSGYGYTF
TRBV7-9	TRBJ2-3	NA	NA	TGTGCCAGCAGCCAATCCTTCCGGGGGCCAGGGGGCACAGATACGCAGTATTTT	CASSQSFRGPGGTDTQYF
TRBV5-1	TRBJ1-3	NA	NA	TGCGCCAGCAGCGTAGCAGGACAGACCTCTGGAAACACCATATATTTT	CASSVAGQTSGNTIYF
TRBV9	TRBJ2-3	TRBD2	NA	TGTGCCAGCAGCGTAGCTAGCGGGGCAGATACGCAGTATTTT	CASSVASGADTQYF
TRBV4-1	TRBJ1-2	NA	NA	TGCGCCAGCAGTCCAATTGGTCCCTATGGCTACACCTTC	CASSPIGPYGYTF
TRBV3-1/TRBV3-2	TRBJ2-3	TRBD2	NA	TGTGCCAGCAGCCAGAGGACTAGCTTTGGCCCAGATACGCAGTATTTT	CASSQRTSFGPDTQYF
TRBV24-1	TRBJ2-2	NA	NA	TGTGCCACCAGTGACACACTAGGGGTCGCCGGGGAGCTGTTTTTT	CATSDTLGVAGELFF
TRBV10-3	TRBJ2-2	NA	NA	TGTGCCATCAGGCAGGGGGGGAACACCGGGGAGCCGTTTTTT	CAIRQGGNTGEPFF
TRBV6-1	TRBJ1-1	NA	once	TGTGCCAGCAGTGTCGGGACTTCTTTCCCGAACACTGAAGCTTTCTTT	CASSVGTSFPNTEAFF
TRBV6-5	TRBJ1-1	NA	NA	TGTGCCAGCAGTTCACGGGGTAGCTGGAACACTGAAGCTTTCTTT	CASSSRGSWNTEAFF
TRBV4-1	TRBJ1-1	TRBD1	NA	TGCGCCAGCAGCCTCCGGGACAGGGGAGGCACTGAAGCTTTCTTT	CASSLRDRGGTEAFF
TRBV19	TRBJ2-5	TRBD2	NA	TGTGCCAGTAGCCAAAGCGGGGCCGTGGGCAGGTCGGACTTGGAGACCCAGTACTTC	CASSQSGAVGRSDLETQYF
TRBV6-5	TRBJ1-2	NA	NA	TGTGCCAGCAGTTACTCGCCAGGGTACTATGGCTACACCTTC	CASSYSPGYYGYTF
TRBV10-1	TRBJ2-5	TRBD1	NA	TGCGCCAGCAGTGAGGGGACAGGGGGCGAGACCCAGTACTTC	CASSEGTGGETQYF
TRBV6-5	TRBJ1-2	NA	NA	TGTGCCAGCAGTATGGGGGGGGTTTTTAATTATGGCTACACCTTC	CASSMGGVFNYGYTF
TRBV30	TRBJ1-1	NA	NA	TGTGCCTGGAGTCTCACAGGGAGAACTGAAGCTTTCTTT	CAWSLTGRTEAFF
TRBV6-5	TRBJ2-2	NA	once	TGTGCCAGCAGTTACTCTATCGGGGAGCTGTTTTTT	CASSYSIGELFF
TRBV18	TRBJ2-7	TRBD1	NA	TGTGCCAGCTCACCTGCTGGACAGGGGAACCTCGAGCAGTACTTC	CASSPAGQGNLEQYF
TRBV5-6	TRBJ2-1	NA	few	TGTGCCAGCAGCTTGTCCAGGGAGCAGTTCTTC	CASSLSREQFF
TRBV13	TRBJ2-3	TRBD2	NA	TGTGCCAGCAGCCACCGGACTAGCGGGGGCTCCACAGATACGCAGTATTTT	CASSHRTSGGSTDTQYF
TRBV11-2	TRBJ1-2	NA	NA	TGTGCCAGCAGCGGACCCGGGACCGAAACAAACTATGGCTACACCTTC	CASSGPGTETNYGYTF
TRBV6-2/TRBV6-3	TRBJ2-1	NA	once	TGTGCCAGCAGTTTAAACAATGAGCAGTTCTTC	CASSLNNEQFF
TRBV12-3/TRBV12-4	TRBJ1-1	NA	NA	TGTGCCAGCAGCGGAGGGGGTTGGACTGAAGCTTTCTTT	CASSGGGWTEAFF
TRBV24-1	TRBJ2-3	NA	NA	TGTGCCACCAGTGAACGGGGGGCCTCCACAGATACGCAGTATTTT	CATSERGASTDTQYF
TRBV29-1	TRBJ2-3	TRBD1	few	TGCAGCGTGCCCGGGACAGGGGGATTAGATACGCAGTATTTT	CSVPGTGGLDTQYF
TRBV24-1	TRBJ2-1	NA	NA	TGTGCCACCAGTGATTTGCGGGGCGATGAGCAGTTCTTC	CATSDLRGDEQFF
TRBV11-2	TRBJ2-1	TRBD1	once	TGTGCCAGCAGCGGGACAGGGTCCGGGAATGAGCAGTTCTTC	CASSGTGSGNEQFF
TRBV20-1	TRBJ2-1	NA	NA	TGCAGTGCTAGACAGGACAATGAGCAGTTCTTC	CSARQDNEQFF
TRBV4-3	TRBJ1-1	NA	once	TGCGCCAGCAGCCAAGGTATAGGGACTGAAGCTTTCTTT	CASSQGIGTEAFF
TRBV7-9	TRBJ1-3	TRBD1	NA	TGTGCCACAGAATGGACAGGGGGCATCTCTGGAAACACCATATATTTT	CATEWTGGISGNTIYF
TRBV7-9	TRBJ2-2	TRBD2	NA	TGTGCCAGCAGCGAGCAGCGGGGGGGCACCGGGGAGCTGTTTTTT	CASSEQRGGTGELFF
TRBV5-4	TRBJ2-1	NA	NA	TGTGCCAGCAGCTCTAAGTCGAGTCCTACTTACAATGAGCAGTTCTTC	CASSSKSSPTYNEQFF
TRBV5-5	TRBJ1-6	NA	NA	TGTGCCAGCAGCTCTGGTTCGGGACAAGTCTATAATTCACCCCTCCACTTT	CASSSGSGQVYNSPLHF
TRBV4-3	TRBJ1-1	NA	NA	TGCGCCAGCAGCCAAGATTGGAAGTTGAACACTGAAGCTTTCTTT	CASSQDWKLNTEAFF